This record concerns one TCR beta chain sequence. Authors' processing steps: Estimation of nucleated cell counts was performed using reference gene primer amplification. The assay was immunoSEQ multiplex PCR, and TCRdb's table has in-frame clones only and misses some. The DNA was the basis for D and trimming; V, J and clone size are from that table. The table records 100,000 to 120,000 clones, around nine tenths of them present only once. These data are taken from a study of blood T cell repertoires in COVID-19. Study overall: From the United States, Italy and Spain came samples of acute and convalescent COVID-19. The cDNA or gDNA used as material had been derived from T cells, B-cell-depleted T cells, or PBMCs.

The CDR3 length is 18 residues. J lost 4 bases, V lost 4 bases, and 10 bases had no gene match. Looked up from germline, CDR1 is SGHRS and CDR2 is YFSETQ. The source material was peripheral blood. The chain uses TRBV5-1 and TRBJ2-2; 13 bases line up with TRBD2. The receptor comes from a woman in her 50s with acute or convalescent COVID-19. The CDR3 nucleotides read TGCGCCAGCAGCAGATTACTAGCGGGAGGGCCGTCCACCGGGGAGCTGTTTTTT. The encoded protein is CASSRLLAGGPSTGELFF.